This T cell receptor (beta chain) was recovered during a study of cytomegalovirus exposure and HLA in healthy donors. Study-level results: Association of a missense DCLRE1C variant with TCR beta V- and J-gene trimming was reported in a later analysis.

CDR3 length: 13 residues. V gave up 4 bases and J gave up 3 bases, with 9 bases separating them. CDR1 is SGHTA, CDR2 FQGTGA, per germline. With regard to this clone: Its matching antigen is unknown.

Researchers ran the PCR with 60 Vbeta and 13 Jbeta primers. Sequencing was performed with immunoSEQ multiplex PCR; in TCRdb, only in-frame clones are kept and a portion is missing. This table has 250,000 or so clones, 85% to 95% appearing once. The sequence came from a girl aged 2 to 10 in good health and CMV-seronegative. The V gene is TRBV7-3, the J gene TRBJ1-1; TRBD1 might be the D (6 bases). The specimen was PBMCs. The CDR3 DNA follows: TGTGCCAGCAGCTCTGACAGGTACACTGAAGCTTTCTTT. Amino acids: CASSSDRYTEAFF.